This is a list of T cell receptor beta chains from one sample in a study of blood T cell repertoires in COVID-19. Data came from immunoSEQ multiplex PCR; TCRdb stores just in-frame clones and leaves some out. Of around 120,000 clones in the sample, about 86% were seen once. The sequenced sample was peripheral blood. The receptors were sampled from a man aged 70-80 years who had recovered from COVID-19. CDR3s include the opening cysteine and the closing phenylalanine or tryptophan. The order of the fields is D gene, V gene, J gene, clone size, CDR3 DNA, CDR3 protein. D genes are given only for firm matches. Size tells how often a clone was seen (once, few, many) or the class of an expanded clone, and some rows leave it out.

d_gene: .; v_gene: TRBV30; j_gene: TRBJ2-5; abundance: .; CDR3nt: TGTGCCTGGAGTTCACCGACTAGAGGGGGGGCCCAGTACTTC; CDR3aa: CAWSSPTRGGAQYF
d_gene: .; v_gene: TRBV9; j_gene: TRBJ2-7; abundance: .; CDR3nt: TGTGCCAGCAGCGTAGCAGCGGACAGCTACGAGCAGTACTTC; CDR3aa: CASSVAADSYEQYF
d_gene: .; v_gene: TRBV7-8; j_gene: TRBJ1-3; abundance: once; CDR3nt: TGTGCCAGCAGCCCTAGACAGTTGGGCTCTGGAAACACCATATATTTT; CDR3aa: CASSPRQLGSGNTIYF
d_gene: TRBD2; v_gene: TRBV24-1; j_gene: TRBJ2-2; abundance: .; CDR3nt: TGTGCCACCAGTGATTTGCGCGGCGGGAGGGCCGGGGAGCTGTTTTTT; CDR3aa: CATSDLRGGRAGELFF
d_gene: .; v_gene: TRBV10-3; j_gene: TRBJ2-1; abundance: .; CDR3nt: TGTGCCATCAGTGAGAGCACTCACGGCTACAATGAGCAGTTCTTC; CDR3aa: CAISESTHGYNEQFF
d_gene: TRBD2; v_gene: TRBV7-3; j_gene: TRBJ2-3; abundance: .; CDR3nt: TGTGCCAGCAGCCCTACTAGCGGGGGGCCCTCAGATACGCAGTATTTT; CDR3aa: CASSPTSGGPSDTQYF
d_gene: TRBD1; v_gene: TRBV7-9; j_gene: TRBJ2-1; abundance: .; CDR3nt: TGTGCCAGCAGCTTAACAGGGGGCAATGAGCAGTTCTTC; CDR3aa: CASSLTGGNEQFF
d_gene: .; v_gene: TRBV30; j_gene: TRBJ1-6; abundance: .; CDR3nt: TGTGCCTGGAGTACCTCCCAGGTTTCACCCCTCCACTTT; CDR3aa: CAWSTSQVSPLHF
d_gene: .; v_gene: TRBV7-2; j_gene: TRBJ1-3; abundance: .; CDR3nt: TGTGCCAGCAGCTTACGTCGGGATGGAAACACCATATATTTT; CDR3aa: CASSLRRDGNTIYF
d_gene: .; v_gene: TRBV7-7; j_gene: TRBJ1-1; abundance: few; CDR3nt: TGTGCCTCCCCGGGAGGGCGTGGGACTGAAGCTTTCTTT; CDR3aa: CASPGGRGTEAFF
d_gene: .; v_gene: TRBV19; j_gene: TRBJ2-7; abundance: few; CDR3nt: TGTGCCAGTAGTAGCCAGGCGTCCTACGAGCAGTACTTC; CDR3aa: CASSSQASYEQYF
d_gene: TRBD1; v_gene: TRBV7-6; j_gene: TRBJ1-2; abundance: .; CDR3nt: TGTGCCAGCAGCTCCCGGACAGGGGCTGAGCCTGGCTACACCTTC; CDR3aa: CASSSRTGAEPGYTF
d_gene: .; v_gene: TRBV27; j_gene: TRBJ1-6; abundance: .; CDR3nt: TGTGCCAGCAGTTTATTACTAAATTCACCCCTCCACTTT; CDR3aa: CASSLLLNSPLHF
d_gene: TRBD2; v_gene: TRBV4-3; j_gene: TRBJ2-5; abundance: .; CDR3nt: TGCGCCAGCAGGTCCGGGGGGGGCTCGATTGAAGAGACCCAGTACTTC; CDR3aa: CASRSGGGSIEETQYF
d_gene: .; v_gene: TRBV2; j_gene: TRBJ2-5; abundance: .; CDR3nt: TGTGCCAGCAGCGGACAGATACAAGAGACCCAGTACTTC; CDR3aa: CASSGQIQETQYF
d_gene: .; v_gene: TRBV28; j_gene: TRBJ1-2; abundance: .; CDR3nt: TGTGCCAGCAGTTTAAACAGGGTCTATGGCTACACCTTC; CDR3aa: CASSLNRVYGYTF
d_gene: .; v_gene: TRBV27; j_gene: TRBJ2-4; abundance: .; CDR3nt: TGTGCCAGCAGATCGACACTAGCCAAAAACATTCAGTACTTC; CDR3aa: CASRSTLAKNIQYF
d_gene: TRBD1; v_gene: TRBV29-1; j_gene: TRBJ2-5; abundance: .; CDR3nt: TGCAGCGTTGGGACAGGGAGAGAGACCCAGTACTTC; CDR3aa: CSVGTGRETQYF
d_gene: TRBD1; v_gene: TRBV5-1; j_gene: TRBJ1-6; abundance: once; CDR3nt: TGCGCCAGCAGAGGGACAGGGGAATCACCCCTCCACTTT; CDR3aa: CASRGTGESPLHF
d_gene: .; v_gene: TRBV29-1; j_gene: TRBJ2-4; abundance: .; CDR3nt: TGCAGCGTTGAAGCGGCCGGCGGGGACATTCAGTACTTC; CDR3aa: CSVEAAGGDIQYF
d_gene: TRBD2; v_gene: TRBV11-2; j_gene: TRBJ2-7; abundance: .; CDR3nt: TGTGCCAGCAGCCCAACTAGCGGGGGAAACTACGAGCAGTACTTC; CDR3aa: CASSPTSGGNYEQYF
d_gene: .; v_gene: TRBV9; j_gene: TRBJ2-2; abundance: once; CDR3nt: TGTGCCAGCAGCGCCGGGCCGGGGTTAAGCACCGGGGAGCTGTTTTTT; CDR3aa: CASSAGPGLSTGELFF
d_gene: TRBD1; v_gene: TRBV6-2/TRBV6-3; j_gene: TRBJ1-5; abundance: .; CDR3nt: TGTGCCAGCAGTTACGGACCCCGGGACAGGGGTAATCAGCCCCAGCATTTT; CDR3aa: CASSYGPRDRGNQPQHF
d_gene: .; v_gene: TRBV18; j_gene: TRBJ2-1; abundance: few; CDR3nt: TGTGCCAGCTCACCCGGACAGAACAATGAGCAGTTCTTC; CDR3aa: CASSPGQNNEQFF
d_gene: TRBD1; v_gene: TRBV7-8; j_gene: TRBJ1-6; abundance: .; CDR3nt: TGTGCCAGCAGAAGGACAGGGGAGTATAATTCACCCCTCCACTTT; CDR3aa: CASRRTGEYNSPLHF
d_gene: TRBD2; v_gene: TRBV5-1; j_gene: TRBJ2-3; abundance: .; CDR3nt: TGCGCCAGCTCTGTCGGGGGGAGCACAGATACGCAGTATTTT; CDR3aa: CASSVGGSTDTQYF
d_gene: TRBD1; v_gene: TRBV19; j_gene: TRBJ2-1; abundance: .; CDR3nt: TGTGCCAGTAGTATACCAGGGACAGGCCTCAATGAGCAGTTCTTC; CDR3aa: CASSIPGTGLNEQFF
d_gene: TRBD1; v_gene: TRBV28; j_gene: TRBJ1-5; abundance: .; CDR3nt: TGTGCCAGCACCGGCTGGGGACAGAGCAATCAGCCCCAGCATTTT; CDR3aa: CASTGWGQSNQPQHF
d_gene: .; v_gene: TRBV7-2; j_gene: TRBJ2-7; abundance: many; CDR3nt: TGTGCCAGCAGCTTAGTGGCCCGCTCCTACGAGCAGTACTTC; CDR3aa: CASSLVARSYEQYF
d_gene: .; v_gene: TRBV27; j_gene: TRBJ2-1; abundance: .; CDR3nt: TGTGCCAGCAGTTTCCGAGCGGACTACAATGAGCAGTTCTTC; CDR3aa: CASSFRADYNEQFF
d_gene: .; v_gene: TRBV28; j_gene: TRBJ2-2; abundance: once; CDR3nt: TGTGCCAGCAGTTTAGAGAGGGTCAACACCGGGGAGCTGTTTTTT; CDR3aa: CASSLERVNTGELFF
d_gene: .; v_gene: TRBV30; j_gene: TRBJ2-1; abundance: .; CDR3nt: TGTGCCTGGACGCGGGGGCCCTACAATGAGCAGTTCTTC; CDR3aa: CAWTRGPYNEQFF
d_gene: TRBD2; v_gene: TRBV7-2; j_gene: TRBJ2-7; abundance: .; CDR3nt: TGTGCCAGCAGCCCCCGGACTAGCGGGAGTTATGAGCAGTACTTC; CDR3aa: CASSPRTSGSYEQYF
d_gene: TRBD1; v_gene: TRBV28; j_gene: TRBJ1-2; abundance: .; CDR3nt: TGTGCCAGCAGCCTCACAGGGGTCTATGGCTACACCTTC; CDR3aa: CASSLTGVYGYTF
d_gene: TRBD2; v_gene: TRBV6-2/TRBV6-3; j_gene: TRBJ2-3; abundance: .; CDR3nt: TGTGCCAGCAGTTCCCTAGCGGGACTAAGCACAGATACGCAGTATTTT; CDR3aa: CASSSLAGLSTDTQYF
d_gene: TRBD2; v_gene: TRBV5-1; j_gene: TRBJ2-3; abundance: .; CDR3nt: TGCGCCAGCAGCTTGGATAGCGGGAGTGGCACAGATACGCAGTATTTT; CDR3aa: CASSLDSGSGTDTQYF
d_gene: TRBD2; v_gene: TRBV5-6; j_gene: TRBJ2-7; abundance: .; CDR3nt: TGTGCCAGCAGCTTAGCGGGGGCCCACGAGCAGTACTTC; CDR3aa: CASSLAGAHEQYF
d_gene: .; v_gene: TRBV9; j_gene: TRBJ2-2; abundance: .; CDR3nt: TGTGCCAGCAGCGTAGGTGGCCCCACCGGGGAGCTGTTTTTT; CDR3aa: CASSVGGPTGELFF
d_gene: TRBD1; v_gene: TRBV6-2/TRBV6-3; j_gene: TRBJ2-4; abundance: once; CDR3nt: TGTGCCAGCAGTTTGTACAGGGGCCGAGCCAAAAACATTCAGTACTTC; CDR3aa: CASSLYRGRAKNIQYF
d_gene: .; v_gene: TRBV12-3/TRBV12-4; j_gene: TRBJ2-5; abundance: .; CDR3nt: TGTGCCAGCAGTTTTTGGAGAGAGACCCAGTACTTC; CDR3aa: CASSFWRETQYF